These T cell receptor beta chains were read from a single sample in a study of CD8 T cells in ankylosing spondylitis. In TCRdb, the 5' RACE reads were re-called with MiXCR into one record per CDR3 protein. Here the sample spans about 240,000 distinct CDR3 sequences, about 10% being singletons. Sequencing was done on a sample of blood, either unsorted or a sorted T cell fraction (not recorded which). The source is a male donor with ankylosing spondylitis or in good health (not recorded which). CDR3s include the opening cysteine and the closing phenylalanine or tryptophan. A D gene is named only where the DNA matches it firmly. Clone size is shown for a subset of rows, as once, few, many or a class of expanded clone.

d_call: TRBD1
clone_size: many
j_call: TRBJ1-3
v_call: TRBV29-1
cdr3_nt: TGCAGCGTTGGACAGGGCTCTGGAAACACCATATATTTT
cdr3_aa: CSVGQGSGNTIYF

d_call: -
clone_size: few
j_call: TRBJ2-7
v_call: TRBV5-1
cdr3_nt: TGCGCCAGCAGCTTGGGGGACGGAGGGGACGAGCAGTACTTC
cdr3_aa: CASSLGDGGDEQYF

d_call: -
clone_size: many
j_call: TRBJ1-1
v_call: TRBV5-6
cdr3_nt: TGTGCCAGCAGCTCCAGGGGCACGAACATGAACACTGAAGCTTTCTTT
cdr3_aa: CASSSRGTNMNTEAFF

d_call: -
clone_size: many
j_call: TRBJ2-7
v_call: TRBV11-2
cdr3_nt: TGTGCCAGCAGCTTAGCTAGGTCCAGGGGAAATATCTACGAGCAGTACTTC
cdr3_aa: CASSLARSRGNIYEQYF

d_call: -
clone_size: many
j_call: TRBJ2-7
v_call: TRBV20-1
cdr3_nt: TGCAGTGCCCAGGGAAGCTCCTACGAGCAGTACTTC
cdr3_aa: CSAQGSSYEQYF

d_call: -
clone_size: many
j_call: TRBJ2-3
v_call: TRBV5-1
cdr3_nt: TGCGCCAGCAGCTACTCCTACTCCAGTTCCACAGATACGCAGTATTTT
cdr3_aa: CASSYSYSSSTDTQYF

d_call: -
clone_size: few
j_call: TRBJ2-5
v_call: TRBV6-5
cdr3_nt: TGTGCCAGCAGTTACATTCCGGGCGGGGATTTAGAGACCCAGTACTTC
cdr3_aa: CASSYIPGGDLETQYF

d_call: TRBD1
clone_size: many
j_call: TRBJ1-5
v_call: TRBV12-3/TRBV12-4
cdr3_nt: TGTGCCAGCAGACAGACAGGGGAGGAGCAGCCCCAGCATTTT
cdr3_aa: CASRQTGEEQPQHF

d_call: TRBD1
clone_size: many
j_call: TRBJ2-7
v_call: TRBV5-1
cdr3_nt: TGCGCCAGCAGCTTCGGACAGGAAGCCTCCTACGAGCAGTACTTC
cdr3_aa: CASSFGQEASYEQYF

d_call: -
clone_size: few
j_call: TRBJ2-5
v_call: TRBV7-9
cdr3_nt: TGTGCCAGCAGCTTAGATTGGACGGTATTTCAAGAGACCCAGTACTTC
cdr3_aa: CASSLDWTVFQETQYF

d_call: -
clone_size: many
j_call: TRBJ1-6
v_call: TRBV5-1
cdr3_nt: TGCGCCAGCAGCTTGGTCGAAGCAGGATTCAGAACCCTCCACTTT
cdr3_aa: CASSLVEAGFRTLHF

d_call: -
clone_size: many
j_call: TRBJ2-7
v_call: TRBV3-1
cdr3_nt: TGTGCCAGCAGCCAAGACAGATACTCCTACGAGCAGTACTTC
cdr3_aa: CASSQDRYSYEQYF

d_call: -
clone_size: -
j_call: TRBJ2-5
v_call: TRBV3-1
cdr3_nt: TGTGCCAGCAGCCAAGATCCTCGGAAGCAAGAGACCCAGTACTTC
cdr3_aa: CASSQDPRKQETQYF

d_call: -
clone_size: many
j_call: TRBJ2-3
v_call: TRBV29-1
cdr3_nt: TGCAGCGTTGGGGGCCCAGATACGCAGTATTTT
cdr3_aa: CSVGGPDTQYF

d_call: -
clone_size: few
j_call: TRBJ1-1
v_call: TRBV5-1
cdr3_nt: TGCGCCAGCAGCGCCCGTGAGCAGGGGATCTTGTCTGAAGCTTTCTTT
cdr3_aa: CASSAREQGILSEAFF

d_call: -
clone_size: many
j_call: TRBJ1-1
v_call: TRBV6-1
cdr3_nt: TGTGCCAGCAGTGAACCTTATCGGTCGAACACTGAAGCTTTCTTT
cdr3_aa: CASSEPYRSNTEAFF

d_call: -
clone_size: many
j_call: TRBJ2-7
v_call: TRBV5-6
cdr3_nt: TGTGCCAGCAGCTGGTCCGGAGGGTACGAGCAGTACTTC
cdr3_aa: CASSWSGGYEQYF

d_call: -
clone_size: few
j_call: TRBJ2-2
v_call: TRBV5-1
cdr3_nt: TGCGCCAGCAGCTTTGGCCGAACAGAGAACACCGGGGAGCTGTTTTTT
cdr3_aa: CASSFGRTENTGELFF

d_call: -
clone_size: many
j_call: TRBJ1-4
v_call: TRBV4-2
cdr3_nt: TGTGCCAGCACCCAAGGGGGTCCTGGGGATGAAAAACTGTTTTTT
cdr3_aa: CASTQGGPGDEKLFF